A selection of T cell receptor beta chains follows, all from one sample in a study of cytomegalovirus exposure and HLA in healthy donors. The method was immunoSEQ multiplex PCR; TCRdb's version includes in-frame clones alone and lacks a portion of them. The sample consists of about 170,000 clones, approximately 76% of them appearing once. Sequencing input: PBMCs. Receptors were obtained from a woman aged 18-29 years in good health and CMV-seropositive. CDR3s leave out the opening cysteine and the closing phenylalanine or tryptophan. Each record gives: V gene, J gene, D gene, CDR3 protein. A D gene is named only where the DNA matches it firmly.

>TRBV2|-|TRBD2
ASRPGLATEQY
>TRBV9|TRBJ2-3|TRBD2
ASSVGSGGSTDTQY
>TRBV11-1|TRBJ2-5|-
ASSLQGVETQY
>TRBV18|TRBJ1-2|-
ASSPFSGGYT
>TRBV25-1|TRBJ1-2|-
ASSGPRHPNYGYT
>TRBV7-2|TRBJ2-5|-
ASGAGRLTRETQY
>TRBV12-2|TRBJ2-2|-
ASRSLSGGENTGELF
>TRBV6-6|TRBJ2-7|TRBD1
ASSYSRAGQAYEQY
>TRBV4-1|TRBJ2-2|TRBD1
ASSRETGGSGELF
>TRBV6-5|-|-
ASSYDGAYEQY
>TRBV4-3|TRBJ2-5|TRBD2
ASSQITSGGAGETQY
>TRBV6-5|TRBJ1-1|TRBD1
ASSYRRQGNTEAF
>TRBV5-4|TRBJ1-2|TRBD1
ASSGGQGGYGYT
>TRBV12-5|TRBJ1-1|TRBD1
ASGLVLEGANTEAF
>TRBV9|TRBJ2-1|TRBD2
ASSVDGLAPYNEQF
>TRBV7-9|TRBJ1-1|-
ASSPQPGQDMNTEAF
>TRBV7-3|TRBJ1-6|-
ASSPSGDSPLH
>TRBV5-4|TRBJ1-3|-
ASSLGAGSGNTIY
>TRBV7-9|TRBJ1-4|TRBD1
ASSDRGRSIPNEKLF
>TRBV19|TRBJ1-5|TRBD1
ASSTRGRDSSNQPQH
>TRBV28|TRBJ1-6|-
ASSSSVSPLH
>TRBV7-7|TRBJ2-5|-
ASSLDTSGETQY
>TRBV11-2|TRBJ2-7|TRBD2
ASSSRLAGGSYEQY
>TRBV4-2|TRBJ1-1|-
ASSLISQGSNTEAF
>TRBV18|-|-
ASSPGSRTYSYEQY
>TRBV19|TRBJ2-4|TRBD2
ASSYLYRTSGERRNIQY
>TRBV19|TRBJ2-4|-
ASSMDYPIKNIQY
>TRBV2|TRBJ1-1|-
ASSEATPRGFIMNTEAF
>TRBV4-2|TRBJ2-3|TRBD2
ASSQEGLAGGYTSTDTQY
>TRBV6-5|TRBJ1-6|-
ASSIRGPYNSPLH
>TRBV9|TRBJ1-1|-
ASSVGSGGILTEAF
>TRBV7-9|TRBJ1-1|-
ASSPDRGGTEAF
>TRBV7-2|TRBJ2-7|-
ASSLSSTASYEQY
>TRBV27|TRBJ1-6|-
ASGLTGVSPLH
>TRBV6-1|TRBJ2-1|-
ASSVGDVRF
>TRBV25-1|TRBJ2-1|TRBD1
ASSESPRQGSSYNEQF
>TRBV28|TRBJ1-5|-
ASSGGLKNQPQH
>TRBV7-9|TRBJ1-2|-
ASSLGRPSLYGYT
>TRBV9|TRBJ2-7|TRBD2
ASSVVGGGEQY
>TRBV11-3|TRBJ2-3|TRBD1
ASSLGSGQGPDTQY
>TRBV7-2|TRBJ1-3|-
ASTLSPGNTIY